This is a list of T cell receptor beta chains from one sample in a study of blood T cell repertoires in COVID-19. Libraries were prepared by immunoSEQ multiplex PCR; TCRdb keeps only in-frame clonotypes and omits some of them. The repertoire includes 89,000 or so clones, 70% to 85% of them detected once, and 12% sits in the top ten. Sequenced sample: peripheral blood. All receptors come from a human donor in a cohort sampled during active COVID-19. Each CDR3 is given with its conserved first and last residue. Each record gives: CDR3 protein, CDR3 DNA, V gene, J gene, clone size, D gene. D genes are given only for firm matches. Size is omitted from some rows. Given values are once, few, many or a class for expanded clones.

CDR3 protein: CASSTGQLSSYNSPLHF; CDR3 DNA: TGCGCCAGCAGCACGGGACAGCTTAGCTCCTATAATTCACCCCTCCACTTT; V gene: TRBV5-1; J gene: TRBJ1-6; clone size: NA; D gene: TRBD1
CDR3 protein: CASSLGLAGGSEQYF; CDR3 DNA: TGTGCCAGCAGCTTAGGACTAGCGGGGGGGTCGGAGCAGTACTTC; V gene: TRBV7-2; J gene: TRBJ2-7; clone size: NA; D gene: TRBD2
CDR3 protein: CASSVVAGSAGNTIYF; CDR3 DNA: TGTGCCAGCAGCGTAGTGGCAGGGTCAGCTGGAAACACCATATATTTT; V gene: TRBV9; J gene: TRBJ1-3; clone size: NA; D gene: NA
CDR3 protein: CASSVGVTGGVDTQYF; CDR3 DNA: TGTGCCAGCAGCGTAGGGGTTACAGGGGGTGTAGATACGCAGTATTTT; V gene: TRBV9; J gene: TRBJ2-3; clone size: NA; D gene: TRBD1
CDR3 protein: CASSQQGLAGVAGELFF; CDR3 DNA: TGTGCCAGCAGCCAACAGGGACTAGCGGGGGTGGCCGGGGAGCTGTTTTTT; V gene: TRBV4-2; J gene: TRBJ2-2; clone size: NA; D gene: TRBD2
CDR3 protein: CASNLQGGNTEAFF; CDR3 DNA: TGCGCCAGCAATCTTCAGGGGGGGAACACTGAAGCTTTCTTT; V gene: TRBV4-3; J gene: TRBJ1-1; clone size: NA; D gene: TRBD1
CDR3 protein: CASSLGQGSHEQYF; CDR3 DNA: TGTGCCAGCAGCTTGGGCCAGGGCAGTCACGAGCAGTACTTC; V gene: TRBV7-2; J gene: TRBJ2-7; clone size: NA; D gene: NA
CDR3 protein: CASSTTRGTDLPGNTIYF; CDR3 DNA: TGTGCCAGCTCTACGACACGGGGAACAGATCTTCCTGGAAACACCATATATTTT; V gene: TRBV18; J gene: TRBJ1-3; clone size: NA; D gene: NA
CDR3 protein: CAVAGDSYEQYF; CDR3 DNA: TGTGCCGTCGCCGGGGACTCCTACGAGCAGTACTTC; V gene: TRBV10-3; J gene: TRBJ2-7; clone size: once; D gene: NA
CDR3 protein: CASSPRTGGASDYGYTF; CDR3 DNA: TGTGCCAGCAGCCCCCGGACAGGGGGCGCATCGGACTATGGCTACACCTTC; V gene: TRBV4-2; J gene: TRBJ1-2; clone size: NA; D gene: TRBD1
CDR3 protein: CATSDAAGITDTQYF; CDR3 DNA: TGTGCCACCAGTGATGCCGCAGGGATCACAGATACGCAGTATTTT; V gene: TRBV24-1; J gene: TRBJ2-3; clone size: NA; D gene: NA
CDR3 protein: CAWSKGQGAGDTQYF; CDR3 DNA: TGTGCCTGGAGTAAGGGACAGGGGGCGGGAGATACGCAGTATTTT; V gene: TRBV30; J gene: TRBJ2-3; clone size: NA; D gene: TRBD1
CDR3 protein: CASSQQGASTQYF; CDR3 DNA: TGTGCCAGCAGTCAACAGGGGGCGAGTACGCAGTATTTT; V gene: TRBV6-2/TRBV6-3; J gene: TRBJ2-3; clone size: NA; D gene: TRBD1
CDR3 protein: CAISAGTSGTGELFF; CDR3 DNA: TGTGCCATCAGTGCCGGGACTAGCGGCACCGGGGAGCTGTTTTTT; V gene: TRBV10-3; J gene: TRBJ2-2; clone size: NA; D gene: TRBD2
CDR3 protein: CASSLVDRGLHEQYF; CDR3 DNA: TGTGCCAGCAGCTTAGTAGACAGGGGGCTACACGAGCAGTACTTC; V gene: TRBV7-9; J gene: TRBJ2-7; clone size: NA; D gene: TRBD1
CDR3 protein: CASSRQGLDTGELFF; CDR3 DNA: TGTGCCAGCAGCCGACAGGGGTTGGACACCGGGGAGCTGTTTTTT; V gene: TRBV5-6; J gene: TRBJ2-2; clone size: NA; D gene: TRBD1
CDR3 protein: CASSESKAEPYNEQFF; CDR3 DNA: TGCGCCAGCAGTGAGTCAAAAGCGGAACCCTACAATGAGCAGTTCTTC; V gene: TRBV10-1; J gene: TRBJ2-1; clone size: NA; D gene: NA
CDR3 protein: CASSNLAGVEQFF; CDR3 DNA: TGCGCCAGCAGCAATTTAGCGGGAGTCGAGCAGTTCTTC; V gene: TRBV5-1; J gene: TRBJ2-1; clone size: NA; D gene: TRBD2
CDR3 protein: CASSSGTESSPLHF; CDR3 DNA: TGTGCCAGCAGTTCAGGGACAGAAAGTTCACCCCTCCACTTT; V gene: TRBV7-9; J gene: TRBJ1-6; clone size: NA; D gene: TRBD1
CDR3 protein: CAWSVRQGLYEQYF; CDR3 DNA: TGTGCCTGGAGTGTACGGCAGGGGCTCTACGAGCAGTACTTC; V gene: TRBV30; J gene: TRBJ2-7; clone size: NA; D gene: NA
CDR3 protein: CASILGRRGAGANVLTF; CDR3 DNA: TGTGCCAGTATTTTGGGGAGGAGAGGGGCTGGGGCCAACGTCCTGACTTTC; V gene: TRBV19; J gene: TRBJ2-6; clone size: NA; D gene: NA
CDR3 protein: CSGGLAPNNEQFF; CDR3 DNA: TGCAGCGGGGGACTAGCGCCCAACAATGAGCAGTTCTTC; V gene: TRBV29-1; J gene: TRBJ2-1; clone size: NA; D gene: TRBD2
CDR3 protein: CASSRERETASSYEQYF; CDR3 DNA: TGTGCCAGCAGCCGGGAACGGGAGACAGCTTCCTCCTACGAGCAGTACTTC; V gene: TRBV3-1/TRBV3-2; J gene: TRBJ2-7; clone size: once; D gene: NA
CDR3 protein: CASSPDRAYQPQHF; CDR3 DNA: TGTGCCAGCAGCCCGGACAGGGCGTATCAGCCCCAGCATTTT; V gene: TRBV4-2; J gene: TRBJ1-5; clone size: NA; D gene: TRBD1
CDR3 protein: CASSSRLAGTGTDTQYF; CDR3 DNA: TGTGCCAGCAGCTCCAGACTAGCGGGGACAGGGACAGATACGCAGTATTTT; V gene: TRBV9; J gene: TRBJ2-3; clone size: once; D gene: TRBD2
CDR3 protein: CATGTPSYEQYF; CDR3 DNA: TGTGCCACGGGGACACCATCCTACGAGCAGTACTTC; V gene: TRBV6-5; J gene: TRBJ2-7; clone size: NA; D gene: NA
CDR3 protein: CASRAVTGGLFYEQYF; CDR3 DNA: TGTGCCAGCAGAGCTGTGACAGGGGGCTTATTCTACGAGCAGTACTTC; V gene: TRBV7-3; J gene: TRBJ2-7; clone size: few; D gene: TRBD1
CDR3 protein: CASSRQAGSNTGELFF; CDR3 DNA: TGTGCCAGCAGCCGCCAGGCGGGGTCTAACACCGGGGAGCTGTTTTTT; V gene: TRBV11-2; J gene: TRBJ2-2; clone size: NA; D gene: NA
CDR3 protein: CASSYYATGNYGYTF; CDR3 DNA: TGTGCCAGCAGTTACTATGCGACAGGGAACTATGGCTACACCTTC; V gene: TRBV6-2/TRBV6-3; J gene: TRBJ1-2; clone size: NA; D gene: TRBD1
CDR3 protein: CASSSQGGSPYNEQFF; CDR3 DNA: TGTGCCAGCAGCTCCCAGGGCGGGAGTCCCTACAATGAGCAGTTCTTC; V gene: TRBV7-2; J gene: TRBJ2-1; clone size: few; D gene: TRBD2
CDR3 protein: CASSRGTGSYEQYF; CDR3 DNA: TGTGCCAGCAGCCGAGGGACAGGGTCCTACGAGCAGTACTTC; V gene: TRBV5-4; J gene: TRBJ2-7; clone size: many; D gene: TRBD1
CDR3 protein: CASSDVGEFGSGANVLTF; CDR3 DNA: TGTGCCAGCAGTGACGTCGGGGAATTTGGGTCTGGGGCCAACGTCCTGACTTTC; V gene: TRBV6-4; J gene: TRBJ2-6; clone size: NA; D gene: NA
CDR3 protein: CASSPRDRGNEKLFF; CDR3 DNA: TGTGCCAGTAGCCCTCGGGACAGGGGCAATGAAAAACTGTTTTTT; V gene: TRBV19; J gene: TRBJ1-4; clone size: NA; D gene: TRBD1
CDR3 protein: CASSDWTSTDTQYF; CDR3 DNA: TGTGCCAGCAGCGACTGGACTAGCACAGATACGCAGTATTTT; V gene: TRBV6-2/TRBV6-3; J gene: TRBJ2-3; clone size: NA; D gene: NA
CDR3 protein: CASSLDAGSSYNEQFF; CDR3 DNA: TGTGCCAGCAGCTTAGATGCGGGAAGCTCCTACAATGAGCAGTTCTTC; V gene: TRBV7-2; J gene: TRBJ2-1; clone size: NA; D gene: NA
CDR3 protein: CASSLRGRWEQYF; CDR3 DNA: TGCGCCAGCAGCTTGAGGGGGCGGTGGGAGCAGTACTTC; V gene: TRBV5-1; J gene: TRBJ2-7; clone size: few; D gene: TRBD1
CDR3 protein: CASRNTGGNAEAFF; CDR3 DNA: TGTGCCAGCAGGAACACAGGGGGCAACGCTGAAGCTTTCTTT; V gene: TRBV2; J gene: TRBJ1-1; clone size: NA; D gene: TRBD1
CDR3 protein: CSAARGASTDTQYF; CDR3 DNA: TGCAGCGCCGCCAGGGGGGCTAGCACAGATACGCAGTATTTT; V gene: TRBV29-1; J gene: TRBJ2-3; clone size: NA; D gene: NA
CDR3 protein: CASTSDRANEQYF; CDR3 DNA: TGTGCCAGCACCTCTGACAGGGCTAACGAGCAGTACTTC; V gene: TRBV7-8; J gene: TRBJ2-7; clone size: NA; D gene: TRBD1
CDR3 protein: CASSYSSPLATEQYF; CDR3 DNA: TGTGCCAGCAGTTACTCCTCCCCACTAGCGACCGAGCAGTACTTC; V gene: TRBV6-5; J gene: TRBJ2-7; clone size: NA; D gene: TRBD2
CDR3 protein: CASSRGLAGEAVYEQYF; CDR3 DNA: TGCGCCAGCAGCCGAGGACTAGCGGGGGAAGCGGTCTACGAGCAGTACTTC; V gene: TRBV5-1; J gene: TRBJ2-7; clone size: NA; D gene: TRBD2
CDR3 protein: CSASASSNSGELFF; CDR3 DNA: TGCAGTGCTAGTGCCTCGTCGAACTCCGGGGAGCTGTTTTTT; V gene: TRBV20-1; J gene: TRBJ2-2; clone size: NA; D gene: NA
CDR3 protein: CASSVLAGAGTGELFF; CDR3 DNA: TGTGCCAGCAGCGTTCTAGCGGGAGCAGGCACCGGGGAGCTGTTTTTT; V gene: TRBV9; J gene: TRBJ2-2; clone size: NA; D gene: TRBD2
CDR3 protein: CASSLLYQGNSPLHF; CDR3 DNA: TGTGCCAGCAGCTTGTTATACCAGGGGAATTCACCCCTCCACTTT; V gene: TRBV5-6; J gene: TRBJ1-6; clone size: few; D gene: NA